These 31 T cell receptor beta chains originate from one sample sequenced in a study of blood T cell repertoires in COVID-19. Using immunoSEQ multiplex PCR, the repertoire was profiled, and TCRdb retains in-frame clones only, with some absent. The table records tens of thousands of clones, 84% of them present only once. The specimen sequenced was peripheral blood. The receptors here all came from a man in his fifties with acute or convalescent COVID-19.

V and J are TRBV9 and TRBJ1-3, with D hard to call. Germline V lookup: CDR1 SGDLS, CDR2 YYNGEE. This CDR3 spans 15 amino acids. Trimming left V 0 bases short and J 0 bases short, with 7 bases between. CDR3 amino acids: CASSVEGASGNTIYF. The CDR3 DNA reads TGTGCCAGCAGCGTAGAGGGAGCCTCTGGAAACACCATATATTTT.

The J gene is TRBJ2-1, the V gene TRBV13; 9 nucleotides line up with TRBD1. Losses at the gene ends were 5 bases for V and 4 bases for J; bases not matched to a gene: 6. CDR3 size: 15 residues. Germline CDR1 PRHDT, CDR2 FYEKMQ (reference sequence). The CDR3 sequence: CASSMDRGPYNEQFF. The CDR3 DNA reads as TGTGCCAGCAGCATGGACAGGGGTCCGTACAATGAGCAGTTCTTC.

This chain joins TRBV3-1 (or the pseudogene TRBV3-2) and TRBJ2-2; 7 nucleotides agree with TRBD2. Germline lookup yields CDR1 LGHDT and CDR2 YNNKEL (reference sequence). CDR3 length equals 14 residues. The trim removed 4 bases at V and 5 bases at J, leaving 4 bases unmatched. In nucleotides, the CDR3 is TGTGCCAGCAGCCCAAGCGGGGTTACCGGGGAGCTGTTTTTT. This sequence encodes CASSPSGVTGELFF.

The chain recombines TRBV19 with TRBJ2-7; D is perhaps TRBD1 (10 bases). V was trimmed by 9 bases and J by 2 bases, leaving 23 bases between them. Germline V gene sequence: CDR1 LNHDA, CDR2 SQIVND (reference sequence). CDR3 size: 16 residues. This CDR3 is CASRDRGASGTYEQYF. The CDR3 DNA is TGTGCCAGCCGGGACAGGGGCGCTAGCGGGACCTACGAGCAGTACTTC.

The chain employs TRBV4-1 and TRBJ2-7; 7 bases are a match to TRBD1. The trim removed 4 bases at V and 0 bases at J, leaving 3 bases unmatched. Germline V CDR1 and CDR2: MGHRA, YSYEKL. The CDR3 is made up of 14 amino acids. The CDR3 here is CASSPDRSSYEQYF. The CDR3 coding sequence is TGCGCCAGCAGCCCGGACAGGAGCTCCTACGAGCAGTACTTC.

The gene calls are TRBV29-1 and TRBJ1-3; 8 nucleotides match TRBD1. This CDR3 spans 13 amino acids. CDR1 SQVTM and CDR2 ANQGSEA come from the germline V gene. The junction had 0 bases not matched to a gene; V was cut back by 5 bases and J by 0 bases. The DNA of the CDR3 is TGCAGCGTTACAGGGGGCTCTGGAAACACCATATATTTT. It is translated as CSVTGGSGNTIYF.

V gene TRBV6-1 combines with J gene TRBJ1-1; D gene uncertain. V gave up 1 base and J gave up 1 base, with 4 bases separating them. The length of the CDR3 is 13 residues. Germline V gene lookup returns CDR1 MNHNS and CDR2 SASEGT. The CDR3, as DNA: TGTGCCAGCAGTGAAGGGCAGAACACTGAAGCTTTCTTT. Its protein product is CASSEGQNTEAFF.

The CDR3 DNA sequence: TGTGCCAGCAGCGTGACAGGGAACACTGAAGCTTTCTTT. It specifies CASSVTGNTEAFF. The chain has TRBV9 and TRBJ1-1; TRBD1 might be the D (6 bases). The CDR3 sequence is 13 residues long. V gave up 2 bases and J gave up 1 base, with 6 bases separating them. Germline V gene sequence: CDR1 SGDLS, CDR2 YYNGEE.

The gene calls are TRBV5-6 and TRBJ2-7; TRBD2 matches 7 bases. From germline, CDR1 is SGHDT and CDR2 YYEEEE. V shed 2 bases and J 1 base; nucleotides not matched to a gene: 9. The CDR3 has 16 amino acids. In nucleotides, the CDR3 is TGTGCCAGCAGCTTTGGTTATGGCGGGAGTTCCTACGAGCAGTACTTC. Translated: CASSFGYGGSSYEQYF. Supplemented by reference TRBV5-6 and TRBJ2-7, the full variable domain reads DAGVTQSPTHLIKTRGQQVTLRCSPKSGHDTVSWYQQALGQGPQFIFQYYEEEERQRGNFPDRFSGHQFPNYSSELNVNALLLGDSALYLCASSFGYGGSSYEQYFGPGTRLTVT.

The chain combines TRBV3-1 (or the pseudogene TRBV3-2) with TRBJ2-1; the match to TRBD2 covers 12 bases. CDR1 LGHDT and CDR2 YNNKEL come from the germline V gene (reference sequence). The J segment lost 4 bases and the V segment lost 1 base, leaving 2 bases of the junction unmatched. This CDR3 region has 16 residues. Written as DNA, the CDR3 is TGTGCCAGCAGCCAAGTGACTAGCGGGAGATACAATGAGCAGTTCTTC. Protein sequence: CASSQVTSGRYNEQFF.

This clone was seen a single time. The rearrangement joins TRBV29-1 to TRBJ1-1; D remains unclear. The CDR3 has 12 residues. V was cut by 4 bases and J by 4 bases, with 10 bases left in between. Germline V CDR1 and CDR2: SQVTM, ANQGSEA. The CDR3 reads CSVGMAATEAFF. CDR3 DNA: TGCAGCGTTGGTATGGCGGCCACTGAAGCTTTCTTT. The full variable domain, rest sourced from reference TRBV29-1 and TRBJ1-1, is SAVISQKPSRDICQRGTSLTIQCQVDSQVTMMFWYRQQPGQSLTLIATANQGSEATYESGFVIDKFPISRPNLTFSTLTVSNMSPEDSSIYLCSVGMAATEAFFGQGTRLTVV.

The chain links TRBV5-8 to TRBJ1-1; D perhaps matches TRBD1 (6 bases). V was cut by 0 bases and J by 4 bases, with 19 bases left in between. The length of the CDR3 is 17 residues. CDR1 is SGHTS and CDR2 is YDEGEE in the germline V gene. CDR3 in amino acids: CASSLARGGRIVTEAFF. The CDR3 nucleotides read TGTGCCAGCAGCTTGGCCAGGGGCGGGAGAATCGTCACTGAAGCTTTCTTT. Together with reference TRBV5-8 and TRBJ1-1, the CDR3 gives the full variable domain: EAGVTQSPTHLIKTRGQQATLRCSPISGHTSVYWYQQALGLGLQFLLWYDEGEERNRGNFPPRFSGRQFPNYSSELNVNALELEDSALYLCASSLARGGRIVTEAFFGQGTRLTVV.

The rearrangement links TRBV19 to TRBJ2-3; the match to TRBD1 covers 7 bases. Trimming removed 6 bases from V and 0 bases from J; junction bases left unmatched: 3. The CDR3 has 14 amino acids. Germline CDR1 LNHDA, CDR2 SQIVND (reference sequence). The CDR3 loop reads CASRGTASTDTQYF. For the CDR3, the DNA is TGTGCCAGTAGGGGGACAGCTAGCACAGATACGCAGTATTTT.

This clone was picked up one time. This rearrangement joins TRBV9 to TRBJ2-3; 8 bases match TRBD2. CDR1 is SGDLS, CDR2 YYNGEE, per germline. The CDR3 has 14 residues. The J segment lost 5 bases and the V segment lost 7 bases, leaving 9 bases of the junction unmatched. The CDR3 region has the DNA TGTGCCAGCGGCAGAGGACTAGCAGAAGATACGCAGTATTTT. Its protein product is CASGRGLAEDTQYF.

This chain uses TRBV19 with TRBJ1-5; 12 bases line up with TRBD1. The CDR3 runs to 15 residues. CDR1 and CDR2 from the germline V gene are LNHDA and SQIVND (reference sequence). With 5 bases clipped from V and 7 bases from J, the junction kept 6 bases outside the gene matches. The CDR3 DNA follows: TGTGCCAGTAGTGGAGGGACAGGGGGCGGCCAGCCCCAGCATTTT. Translation: CASSGGTGGGQPQHF.

The chain employs TRBV12-3 or TRBV12-4 and TRBJ2-2; weak D call: TRBD2 (5 bases). This CDR3 has 13 residues. Between the trimmed V and J ends, which lost 9 bases and 1 base, there was a span of 9 bases. In DNA, the CDR3 is TGTGCCAGTACGGGGAAGAACACCGGGGAGCTGTTTTTT. Encoded protein: CASTGKNTGELFF.

This clone has a single count. This chain links TRBV13 with TRBJ2-5; perhaps TRBD1 as D (5 bases). Germline V gives CDR1 PRHDT, CDR2 FYEKMQ (reference sequence). Deletions cut 5 bases from V and 1 base from J, with 20 bases between. This CDR3 contains 17 residues. The CDR3 region has the DNA TGTGCCAGCAGCCCAAGACGTAGGGGCGCCGTCCAAGAGACCCAGTACTTC. Translated, it gives CASSPRRRGAVQETQYF.

This rearrangement joins TRBV10-3 to TRBJ2-2, with TRBD1 matching 8 bases. J gave up 1 base and V 7 bases, and 8 bases lay outside the gene matches. CDR3 size: 16 residues. The germline gives CDR1 ENHRY, CDR2 SYGVKD. The chain's CDR3 is CAITPAGGENTGELFF. CDR3 nucleotides: TGTGCCATCACCCCCGCAGGGGGCGAGAACACCGGGGAGCTGTTTTTT.

This clone was found once. V and J are TRBV10-2 and TRBJ2-1, with unresolved D. CDR1 is WSHSY, CDR2 SAAADI, per germline. Trimming took off 0 bases at V and 7 bases at J, with 16 bases between the two ends. There are 16 residues in the CDR3. The CDR3 bases are TGCGCCAGCAGTGAGTCGAGTCTTGCGGATCGGAATGAGCAGTTCTTC. Residues: CASSESSLADRNEQFF.

Comment on this clone: The same CDR3 is also encoded by other DNA sequences in this sample. The chain recombines TRBV28 with TRBJ2-2; D possibly corresponds to TRBD2 (5 bases). Trimming stripped 3 bases from V and 5 bases from J, with 16 bases between. Germline CDR1 MDHEN, CDR2 SYDVKM. The CDR3 is 16 residues long. CDR3 in amino acids: CASSLLAGRGTGELFF. Written as DNA, the CDR3 is TGTGCCAGCAGTTTGTTGGCGGGCCGGGGAACCGGGGAGCTGTTTTTT. The full variable domain, rest sourced from reference TRBV28 and TRBJ2-2, is DVKVTQSSRYLVKRTGEKVFLECVQDMDHENMFWYRQDPGLGLRLIYFSYDVKMKEKGDIPEGYSVSREKKERFSLILESASTNQTSMYLCASSLLAGRGTGELFFGEGSRLTVL.

This clone was found a few times. This chain connects TRBV5-1 to TRBJ1-3, with TRBD1 matching 8 bases. This CDR3 has 14 residues. Germline CDR1 and CDR2: SGHRS and YFSETQ. The trim removed 7 bases at V and 6 bases at J, leaving 9 bases unmatched. The CDR3 spells CASCPWTGQNTIYF. CDR3 in DNA: TGCGCCAGCTGCCCTTGGACAGGGCAAAACACCATATATTTT.

This chain links TRBV7-3 with TRBJ2-1, with 12 bases matching TRBD2. The CDR3 length is 16 residues. V was clipped by 5 bases and J by 4 bases; unmatched bases: 6. Germline assignment: CDR1 SGHTA and CDR2 FQGTGA. This CDR3 reads CASSPRLAGAYNEQFF. The CDR3 coding sequence is TGTGCCAGCAGCCCGCGACTAGCGGGGGCGTACAATGAGCAGTTCTTC.

The rearrangement uses TRBV28 and TRBJ2-1; TRBD2 might be the D (7 bases). The CDR3 extends over 15 amino acids. Germline V lookup: CDR1 MDHEN, CDR2 SYDVKM. The V and J ends lost 7 bases and 5 bases respectively, with 18 bases between them. The chain's CDR3 is CASTVGASGNNEQFF. The CDR3 nucleotides read TGTGCCAGCACCGTGGGGGCTAGCGGTAACAATGAGCAGTTCTTC.

The rearrangement uses TRBV11-2 and TRBJ2-3, with a possible D match to TRBD2 (6 bases). The CDR3 sequence is 12 residues long. Germline CDR1 and CDR2: SGHAT and FQNNGV. Trimming pared 5 bases from V and 11 bases from J, leaving 14 bases between. The CDR3 loop reads CASSKGLSEQYF. In DNA, the CDR3 is TGTGCCAGCAGCAAGGGACTTTCCGAGCAGTATTTT.

The chain couples TRBV16 to TRBJ1-6; D is possibly TRBD1 (6 bases). Germline V gene lookup returns CDR1 KGHSY and CDR2 FQNENV. The CDR3 contains 17 residues. V lost 4 bases and J 7 bases, leaving 20 bases between the germline ends. CDR3 bases: TGTGCCAGCAGCCGCAGAGCGCCGGGACAAGGAAATTCACCCCTCCACTTT. This encodes CASSRRAPGQGNSPLHF. The full variable domain, its missing parts supplied by reference TRBV16 and TRBJ1-6, is GEEVAQTPKHLVRGEGQKAKLYCAPIKGHSYVFWYQQVLKNEFKFLISFQNENVFDETGMPKERFSAKCLPNSPCSLEIQATKLEDSAVYFCASSRRAPGQGNSPLHFGNGTRLTVT.

The chain is built from TRBV7-9 and TRBJ1-1; maybe TRBD1 (6 bases). Trimming left V 5 bases short and J 1 base short, with 11 bases between. There are 14 residues in the CDR3. Germline CDR1 is SEHNR and CDR2 is FQNEAQ (reference sequence). The CDR3 DNA sequence: TGTGCCAGCAGCCTACAGGGAAAGAACACTGAAGCTTTCTTT. This translates into CASSLQGKNTEAFF.

This clone was found once. The rearrangement links TRBV27 to TRBJ2-6; 9 positions match TRBD1. Trimming took 5 bases from V and 4 from J; bases not matched to a gene: 6. This CDR3 has 16 residues. Germline CDR1 reads MNHEY; CDR2 reads SMNVEV (reference sequence). CDR3 protein: CASSPRDRVGANVLTF. The DNA for the CDR3 is TGTGCCAGCAGTCCTCGGGACAGGGTCGGGGCCAACGTCCTGACTTTC.

The chain couples TRBV6-2 or TRBV6-3 to TRBJ1-5; D unclear. This CDR3 has 16 residues. Germline-derived CDR1 and CDR2 are MNHEY and SVGEGT. The V end was cut by 5 bases, the J end by 4 bases, with 18 bases between. The CDR3 nucleotides read TGTGCCAGCAGTCGAATAAAGCGGGTCTGGAATCAGCCCCAGCATTTT. As protein: CASSRIKRVWNQPQHF.

This clone was seen more than once but under ten times. The chain combines TRBV18 with TRBJ1-1; 8 nucleotides match TRBD1. This CDR3 has 16 amino acids. CDR1 is KGHSH, CDR2 LQKENI, per germline. J was trimmed by 4 bases and V by 0 bases; bases with no gene match: 7. CDR3 nucleotide sequence: TGTGCCAGCTCACCACCTTCAGGGGGCCGACTCACTGAAGCTTTCTTT. Translation: CASSPPSGGRLTEAFF.

The V call is TRBV24-1, the J call TRBJ2-1, with TRBD1 identical over 9 bases. Trimming at V came to 3 bases and at J to 7 bases, leaving 6 bases not matched to a gene. CDR3 size: 15 residues. CDR1 is KGHDR, CDR2 SFDVKD, per germline. CDR3 sequence: CATSDGGQGYNEQFF. CDR3 DNA: TGTGCCACCAGTGATGGGGGACAGGGTTATAATGAGCAGTTCTTC.

The chain is built from TRBV27 and TRBJ1-6; perhaps TRBD1 as D (6 bases). The CDR3 has 17 residues. Germline CDR1 and CDR2: MNHEY and SMNVEV (reference sequence). V was trimmed by 6 bases and J by 5 bases, leaving 20 bases between them. Written as DNA, the CDR3 is TGTGCCAGCAGCAGTAATTACTGGGACACGGATAATTCACCCCTCCACTTT. Translating it yields CASSSNYWDTDNSPLHF.